This is a list of T cell receptor beta chains from one sample in a study of blood T cell repertoires in COVID-19. The table came from immunoSEQ multiplex PCR; TCRdb's copy has only in-frame clones and leaves some out. The sample holds about 170,000 clones; 88% are singletons and the top ten take around 2%. The sequenced sample was peripheral blood. The receptors were gathered from a man over 45 who had recovered from COVID-19. The CDR3 runs from the conserved cysteine through the conserved F or W. Fields, in order: clone size, V gene, D gene, J gene, CDR3 DNA, CDR3 protein. The D gene is left open where the match is weak. The size entry is marked missing in some rows and otherwise reads once, few, many or a size class.

abundance: -
v_gene: TRBV4-1
d_gene: -
j_gene: TRBJ2-7
CDR3nt: TGCGCCAGCAGCCAAGATCCCCCGGTTTACGGGAGTCGATACGAGCAGTACTTC
CDR3aa: CASSQDPPVYGSRYEQYF

abundance: -
v_gene: TRBV24-1
d_gene: TRBD2
j_gene: TRBJ2-3
CDR3nt: TGTGCCACCAGTGAACGGACTAGCGGGGCCATCACAGATACGCAGTATTTT
CDR3aa: CATSERTSGAITDTQYF

abundance: once
v_gene: TRBV5-4
d_gene: -
j_gene: TRBJ2-1
CDR3nt: TGTGCCAGCAGCTGGGGACTTCACAATGAGCAGTTCTTC
CDR3aa: CASSWGLHNEQFF

abundance: -
v_gene: TRBV5-1
d_gene: -
j_gene: TRBJ2-7
CDR3nt: TGCGCCAGCAGCTTGGACAACGCCGAGCAGTACTTC
CDR3aa: CASSLDNAEQYF

abundance: -
v_gene: TRBV3-1/TRBV3-2
d_gene: -
j_gene: TRBJ1-5
CDR3nt: TGTGCCAGCAGCCAAGATACACAGAAAAATCAGCCCCAGCATTTT
CDR3aa: CASSQDTQKNQPQHF

abundance: -
v_gene: TRBV27
d_gene: TRBD2
j_gene: TRBJ2-7
CDR3nt: TGTGCCAGCAGTGGAGCGGGGGGGCCCTACGAGCAGTACTTC
CDR3aa: CASSGAGGPYEQYF

abundance: -
v_gene: TRBV5-1
d_gene: TRBD2
j_gene: TRBJ2-1
CDR3nt: TGCGCCAGCAGCCCCTTAGCGGGAGTTTGGGATGAGCAGTTCTTC
CDR3aa: CASSPLAGVWDEQFF

abundance: -
v_gene: TRBV5-5
d_gene: -
j_gene: TRBJ1-2
CDR3nt: TGTGCCAGCAGTCCGGACACGAGAAACTATGGCTACACCTTC
CDR3aa: CASSPDTRNYGYTF

abundance: -
v_gene: TRBV6-5
d_gene: TRBD1
j_gene: TRBJ1-2
CDR3nt: TGTGCCAGCAGGACGCCGGGACAGCTTACGAACTCCATATTC
CDR3aa: CASRTPGQLTNSIF

abundance: -
v_gene: TRBV5-4
d_gene: -
j_gene: TRBJ2-1
CDR3nt: TGTGCCAGCAGCTTCGGGGGAAGCTCCTACAATGAGCAGTTCTTC
CDR3aa: CASSFGGSSYNEQFF

abundance: -
v_gene: TRBV3-1/TRBV3-2
d_gene: TRBD1
j_gene: TRBJ1-2
CDR3nt: TGTGCCAGCAGCCAAGACCGCGAGGGACAGGACCCCTATACCGGCTATGGCTACACCTTC
CDR3aa: CASSQDREGQDPYTGYGYTF

abundance: -
v_gene: TRBV3-1/TRBV3-2
d_gene: TRBD2
j_gene: TRBJ2-7
CDR3nt: TGTGCCAGCAGCCTCCCAGCGGGGGTCAACTCCTACGAGCAGTACTTC
CDR3aa: CASSLPAGVNSYEQYF

abundance: -
v_gene: TRBV9
d_gene: TRBD2
j_gene: TRBJ2-2
CDR3nt: TGTGCCAGCAGTAGCGCGGGAGCTCCCTCCGGGGAGCTGTTTTTT
CDR3aa: CASSSAGAPSGELFF

abundance: -
v_gene: TRBV10-3
d_gene: TRBD2
j_gene: TRBJ2-7
CDR3nt: TGTGCCATCAGGTCGGCGGGAGGGGGTCACGAGCAGTACTTC
CDR3aa: CAIRSAGGGHEQYF

abundance: once
v_gene: TRBV4-2
d_gene: TRBD2
j_gene: TRBJ2-7
CDR3nt: TGTGCCAGCAGCCATCGAAGGAGCGGGGGGTCCGAGCAGTACTTC
CDR3aa: CASSHRRSGGSEQYF

abundance: -
v_gene: TRBV18
d_gene: TRBD1
j_gene: TRBJ2-7
CDR3nt: TGTGCCAGCTCACCAGTAGGACAGGGTCCCCTGGGTGAGCAGTACTTC
CDR3aa: CASSPVGQGPLGEQYF

abundance: -
v_gene: TRBV5-4
d_gene: TRBD2
j_gene: TRBJ2-3
CDR3nt: TGTGCCAGCAGCTTGGTAGGCGGGGGGACCGCAGATACGCAGTATTTT
CDR3aa: CASSLVGGGTADTQYF

abundance: -
v_gene: TRBV28
d_gene: -
j_gene: TRBJ2-1
CDR3nt: TGTGCCAGCAGTTTAGGAGGGATCCCTTACAATGAGCAGTTCTTC
CDR3aa: CASSLGGIPYNEQFF

abundance: once
v_gene: TRBV5-1
d_gene: TRBD1
j_gene: TRBJ1-4
CDR3nt: TGCGCCAGCAGCTACAATACCCGGGGACAGGGAAATGAAAAACTGTTTTTT
CDR3aa: CASSYNTRGQGNEKLFF

abundance: once
v_gene: TRBV28
d_gene: TRBD1
j_gene: TRBJ1-1
CDR3nt: TGTGCCAGCGGGACAGCCATGAACACTGAAGCTTTCTTT
CDR3aa: CASGTAMNTEAFF

abundance: -
v_gene: TRBV4-1
d_gene: TRBD1
j_gene: TRBJ1-1
CDR3nt: TGCGCCAGCAGCCTTGGGACAGGGAACACTGAAGCTTTCTTT
CDR3aa: CASSLGTGNTEAFF

abundance: -
v_gene: TRBV6-5
d_gene: -
j_gene: TRBJ2-3
CDR3nt: TGTGCCAGCACGATCTCCGCTCGGGCAGATACGCAGTATTTT
CDR3aa: CASTISARADTQYF

abundance: -
v_gene: TRBV9
d_gene: -
j_gene: TRBJ1-1
CDR3nt: TGTGCCAGCAGCGTAGCTGGTCAGGGTGGGTACACTGAAGCTTTCTTT
CDR3aa: CASSVAGQGGYTEAFF

abundance: -
v_gene: TRBV11-2
d_gene: -
j_gene: TRBJ2-5
CDR3nt: TGTGCCAGCAGCTTAGCTCTGTGGCAGGGTCAGAAGACCCAGTACTTC
CDR3aa: CASSLALWQGQKTQYF

abundance: -
v_gene: TRBV7-2
d_gene: -
j_gene: TRBJ2-3
CDR3nt: TGTGCCAGCAGCTTAGTTCTCACAGATACGCAGTATTTT
CDR3aa: CASSLVLTDTQYF

abundance: -
v_gene: TRBV4-2
d_gene: -
j_gene: TRBJ1-4
CDR3nt: TGTGCCAGCAGCCCCCGGGGTGCAACTAATGAAAAACTGTTTTTT
CDR3aa: CASSPRGATNEKLFF

abundance: -
v_gene: TRBV29-1
d_gene: -
j_gene: TRBJ2-7
CDR3nt: TGCAGCGTTGAAGATAGTGACTACGAGCAGTACTTC
CDR3aa: CSVEDSDYEQYF

abundance: once
v_gene: TRBV29-1
d_gene: -
j_gene: TRBJ1-1
CDR3nt: TGCAGCGTTGTATGGGCAGGGGAGACTGAAGCTTTCTTT
CDR3aa: CSVVWAGETEAFF

abundance: -
v_gene: TRBV29-1
d_gene: -
j_gene: TRBJ1-2
CDR3nt: TGCAGCGTTGAACCCAGCGTGGATGGCTACACCTTC
CDR3aa: CSVEPSVDGYTF

abundance: -
v_gene: TRBV7-2
d_gene: -
j_gene: TRBJ2-1
CDR3nt: TGTGCCAGCAGCCCGACAGATTACAATGAGCAGTTCTTC
CDR3aa: CASSPTDYNEQFF

abundance: -
v_gene: TRBV5-6
d_gene: TRBD1
j_gene: TRBJ1-5
CDR3nt: TGTGCCAGCAGCTTGTATTCGGACAGGGGAAATCAGCCCCAGCATTTT
CDR3aa: CASSLYSDRGNQPQHF

abundance: -
v_gene: TRBV7-9
d_gene: TRBD1
j_gene: TRBJ1-4
CDR3nt: TGTGCCAGCAGCGGGACAGGGGGAGAGGGTGAAAAACTGTTTTTT
CDR3aa: CASSGTGGEGEKLFF

abundance: -
v_gene: TRBV2
d_gene: -
j_gene: TRBJ1-6
CDR3nt: TGTGCCAGCAGTTGGCAGGTGAATTCACCCCTCCACTTT
CDR3aa: CASSWQVNSPLHF

abundance: few
v_gene: TRBV28
d_gene: -
j_gene: TRBJ2-4
CDR3nt: TGTGCCAGCAGCCGGACAGAGACAGGCGCTAAGGAAAACATTCAGTACTTC
CDR3aa: CASSRTETGAKENIQYF

abundance: -
v_gene: TRBV9
d_gene: TRBD2
j_gene: TRBJ2-2
CDR3nt: TGTGCCAGCAGCGAGGCCCCACTAGCGGGAGCGACCGGGGAGCTGTTTTTT
CDR3aa: CASSEAPLAGATGELFF

abundance: -
v_gene: TRBV6-2/TRBV6-3
d_gene: -
j_gene: TRBJ1-1
CDR3nt: TGTGCCAGCAGTTACTCGCCACTACTTGAAGCTTTCTTT
CDR3aa: CASSYSPLLEAFF

abundance: -
v_gene: TRBV7-9
d_gene: -
j_gene: TRBJ2-5
CDR3nt: TGTGCCAGCAGCCCACAAGAGACCCAGTACTTC
CDR3aa: CASSPQETQYF

abundance: -
v_gene: TRBV6-5
d_gene: -
j_gene: TRBJ1-2
CDR3nt: TGTGCCAGCAGTTACTCGGCAGATACTAACTATGGCTACACCTTC
CDR3aa: CASSYSADTNYGYTF

abundance: -
v_gene: TRBV29-1
d_gene: -
j_gene: TRBJ1-1
CDR3nt: TGCAGCGGAGATTTTCTATCGGGGTACAACGCTTTCTTT
CDR3aa: CSGDFLSGYNAFF

abundance: -
v_gene: TRBV3-1/TRBV3-2
d_gene: TRBD1
j_gene: TRBJ1-5
CDR3nt: TGTGCCAGCAGCCAAGGGGGGACAGTCCATCAGCCCCAGCATTTT
CDR3aa: CASSQGGTVHQPQHF

abundance: -
v_gene: TRBV18
d_gene: -
j_gene: TRBJ1-4
CDR3nt: TGTGCCAGCTCACCACAGGGAGGTGAAAAACTGTTTTTT
CDR3aa: CASSPQGGEKLFF

abundance: few
v_gene: TRBV10-3
d_gene: TRBD1
j_gene: TRBJ1-1
CDR3nt: TGTGCCATCAGGGGGGACAGTGAAGCTTTCTTT
CDR3aa: CAIRGDSEAFF

abundance: -
v_gene: TRBV10-3
d_gene: TRBD1
j_gene: TRBJ2-7
CDR3nt: TGTGCCATCAGATTGACAGGGGACCTATACGAGCAGTACTTC
CDR3aa: CAIRLTGDLYEQYF

abundance: -
v_gene: TRBV7-2
d_gene: -
j_gene: TRBJ2-7
CDR3nt: TGTGCCAGCAGCCTGGGGCCGAGCTCAGGGGAGCAGTACTTC
CDR3aa: CASSLGPSSGEQYF

abundance: -
v_gene: TRBV3-1/TRBV3-2
d_gene: TRBD2
j_gene: TRBJ2-1
CDR3nt: TGTGCCAGCAGCCACCTTAGCGGGGGAGAGCAGTTCTTC
CDR3aa: CASSHLSGGEQFF

abundance: -
v_gene: TRBV30
d_gene: TRBD2
j_gene: TRBJ2-1
CDR3nt: TGTGCCTGGATGAGAGGACTAGCGGGTGACAATGAGCAGTTCTTC
CDR3aa: CAWMRGLAGDNEQFF

abundance: -
v_gene: TRBV9
d_gene: -
j_gene: TRBJ2-5
CDR3nt: TGTGCCAGCAGCGGCGGGACAGATTACCAAGAGACCCAGTACTTC
CDR3aa: CASSGGTDYQETQYF

abundance: -
v_gene: TRBV3-1/TRBV3-2
d_gene: -
j_gene: TRBJ2-7
CDR3nt: TGTGCCAGCAGGCGGGACGGACCCTACGAGCAGTACTTC
CDR3aa: CASRRDGPYEQYF

abundance: -
v_gene: TRBV5-1
d_gene: -
j_gene: TRBJ2-1
CDR3nt: TGCGCCAGCAGCTCGGAGGTAGGCAATGAGCAGTTCTTC
CDR3aa: CASSSEVGNEQFF

abundance: -
v_gene: TRBV7-2
d_gene: -
j_gene: TRBJ1-2
CDR3nt: TGTGCCAGCAGCTCCCCGGCGGGTAGCGGCCTGGGCTATGGCTACACCTTC
CDR3aa: CASSSPAGSGLGYGYTF

abundance: -
v_gene: TRBV24-1
d_gene: -
j_gene: TRBJ2-3
CDR3nt: TGTGCCACCAGTGATTTTAGGGGGGGATCCGTCACAGATACGCAGTATTTT
CDR3aa: CATSDFRGGSVTDTQYF

abundance: -
v_gene: TRBV10-3
d_gene: TRBD1
j_gene: TRBJ1-2
CDR3nt: TGTGCCATCACCCAAGGGGGCGACTATTATGGCTACACCTTC
CDR3aa: CAITQGGDYYGYTF

abundance: -
v_gene: TRBV30
d_gene: -
j_gene: TRBJ1-6
CDR3nt: TGTGCCACGGAGGGGCAGGGCTCCTATAATTCACCCCTCCACTTT
CDR3aa: CATEGQGSYNSPLHF

abundance: -
v_gene: TRBV6-5
d_gene: -
j_gene: TRBJ1-2
CDR3nt: TGTGCCAGCGGAGAAACAGGGTTCCACTATGGCTACACCTTC
CDR3aa: CASGETGFHYGYTF

abundance: -
v_gene: TRBV5-1
d_gene: TRBD2
j_gene: TRBJ2-2
CDR3nt: TGCGCCAGCAGCTTGGCCAGACTAGCGGGGGCCTGGAACACCGGGGAGCTGTTTTTT
CDR3aa: CASSLARLAGAWNTGELFF

abundance: -
v_gene: TRBV21-1
d_gene: -
j_gene: TRBJ2-2
CDR3nt: TGTGCCAGCAGCAAAGCGCCGTGGGACAGGGAGCGCAACACCGGGGAGCTGTTTTTT
CDR3aa: CASSKAPWDRERNTGELFF

abundance: -
v_gene: TRBV7-9
d_gene: -
j_gene: TRBJ2-6
CDR3nt: TGTGCCAGCAGCTTCGGGGGCTCTGGGGCCAACGTCCTGACTTTC
CDR3aa: CASSFGGSGANVLTF

abundance: -
v_gene: TRBV27
d_gene: TRBD1
j_gene: TRBJ2-7
CDR3nt: TGTGCCAGCGGGGCCGGGACAGGTGCTGGCGAGCAGTACTTC
CDR3aa: CASGAGTGAGEQYF

abundance: -
v_gene: TRBV5-1
d_gene: TRBD1
j_gene: TRBJ1-2
CDR3nt: TGCGCCAGCAGCTTGGGACAGGGAGACTATGGCTACACCTTC
CDR3aa: CASSLGQGDYGYTF